This T cell receptor (beta chain) was sequenced in a study of blood T cells in healthy people across ages (dated by TCRdb to 2013 to 2016). About the full investigation: Template switching captured roughly one uniquely barcoded TCR beta cDNA molecule per two T cells in model experiments. Age-related changes in TCR beta repertoire diversity were measured in the study by deep sequencing normalized with unique cDNA molecular identifiers. Using the same blood draw, the study looked at two additional independent replicas of 1 million unique cDNA reads for two donors, one aged 18 to 29 and the other aged 80 or older. The donors were split into four age groups: young (average approximately 16 years), middle-aged (39), aged (over 55) and long-lived (approximately 80). To avoid experimental bias, donors of different ages were randomly spread across the sequencing lanes.

What the work shows at the level of the full study, not this receptor alone: There was a strong correlation between observed TCR beta diversity and the percentage of naive T cells measured by flow cytometry. Estimates of total diversity based on one million sequenced T cells were regarded as lower bounds and as underestimates. Compared with the aged group, the long-lived group had more naive CD4+ T cells, fewer expanded clones and increased TCR diversity, a pattern suggesting age selection. Bulk unsorted PBMC profiling prevented conclusive comparison of naive and antigen-experienced compartments. Observed TCR beta diversity per million T cells fell roughly linearly with age, and a significant reduction was already apparent by age approximately 41. Donor CMV infection status was unknown, potentially confounding age-related changes in expanded clonotypes.

Systemically healthy Caucasian individuals from Russia, some 40 in total and aged about 6 to 100 years, were included as donors. Each donor gave 8 to 10 milliliters of peripheral blood, collected into EDTA-treated Vacutainer tubes. Ficoll-Paque density-gradient centrifugation was used to isolate PBMCs, with at least 6.5 million obtained per sample. Total RNA, at least 6 micrograms per sample, was extracted from PBMCs with Trizol reagent. The percentages of naive CD45RAhigh/CD27high T cells were determined by flow cytometry on a PBMC aliquot from every donor. Comments on this clonotype: Its specific antigen is unknown. Base-call qualities are not available, and no considerably larger clone is one nucleotide away.

The CDR3 holds 13 amino acids from the cysteine to the phenylalanine. Only CDR3 DNA is held: 39 bases, read in frame from base 1. The V and J ends are trimmed by 4 bases and 10 bases, leaving 14 bases between them. The germline V gene (reference sequence) specifies LGHDT as CDR1 and YNNKEL as CDR2. Library preparation employed 5' RACE. The instrument was an Illumina HiSeq 2500. The second PCR ran for roughly 7 to 11 cycles and used a J-beta primer mix along with a sample-barcoded 5' primer. A unique molecular identifier was introduced onto each TCR beta cDNA molecule by a template-switch 5' adaptor carrying 12 random nucleotides. At least 2.5 million CDR3-containing paired-end reads were obtained from each sample. The Mint cDNA synthesis kit, primed by a TRBC-specific oligonucleotide, was used to synthesize first-strand cDNA from all RNA. Following uracil-DNA glycosylase treatment, a first 18-cycle PCR with universal primers M1SS and BC2_uni_R was performed on all cDNA. Per the authors' processing: Each sample was normalized by randomly selecting 1 million high-quality reads, each carrying a distinct molecular identifier. Instead of being binned into consensus sequences, reads with shared molecular identifiers were discarded. CDR3 identification, clonotype clustering and error correction used MiTCR with a Q25 quality threshold and the strictest error-elimination algorithm. A nonparametric unseen species model using Euler transformation provided a lower-bound estimate of total TCR beta diversity. The raw public data were reprocessed by TCRdb itself: fastp quality trimming at Q25, MiXCR clonotype calling, in-frame beta chains only. Rows merge per CDR3 protein into single entries with the most common DNA and genes. The V and J calls reflect TCRdb's pipeline rather than the authors' work. This sample is represented by under 2,000,000 distinct CDR3 sequences; 49% of them were singletons. Less than 2.5% of the sample rests with the top ten.

The chain was built from TRBV3-1 and TRBJ2-1; D gene: possibly TRBD1, on 5 matching bases. The receptor was isolated from a woman in her thirties or forties in good health. Input material: blood. The CDR3 loop reads CASSPAQGGEQFF. In nucleotide form, the sequence is TGTGCCAGCAGCCCGGCCCAGGGTGGGGAGCAGTTCTTC.